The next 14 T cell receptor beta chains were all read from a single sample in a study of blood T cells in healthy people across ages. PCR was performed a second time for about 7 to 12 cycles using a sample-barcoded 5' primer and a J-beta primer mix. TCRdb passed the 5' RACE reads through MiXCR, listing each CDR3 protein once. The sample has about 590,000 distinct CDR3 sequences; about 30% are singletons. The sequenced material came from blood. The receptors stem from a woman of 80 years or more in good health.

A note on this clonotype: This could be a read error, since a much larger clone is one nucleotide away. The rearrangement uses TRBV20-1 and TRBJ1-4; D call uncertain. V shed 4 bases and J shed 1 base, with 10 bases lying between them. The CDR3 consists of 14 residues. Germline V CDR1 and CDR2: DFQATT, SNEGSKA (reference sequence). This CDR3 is CSATGAVTNEKLFF. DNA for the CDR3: TGCAGTGCTACAGGCGCCGTAACTAATGAAAAACTGTTTTTT.

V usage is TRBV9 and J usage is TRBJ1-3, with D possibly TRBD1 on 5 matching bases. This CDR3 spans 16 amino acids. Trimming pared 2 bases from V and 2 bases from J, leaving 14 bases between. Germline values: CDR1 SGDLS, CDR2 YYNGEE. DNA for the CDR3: TGTGCCAGCAGCGTGACAGTTCCCGGTACTGGAAACACCATATATTTT. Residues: CASSVTVPGTGNTIYF.

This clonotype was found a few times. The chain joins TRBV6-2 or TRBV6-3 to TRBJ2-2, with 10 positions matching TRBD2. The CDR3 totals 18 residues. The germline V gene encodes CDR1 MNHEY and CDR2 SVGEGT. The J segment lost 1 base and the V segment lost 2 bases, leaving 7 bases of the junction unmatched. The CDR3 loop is CASSYPLAGGLNTGELFF. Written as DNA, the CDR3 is TGTGCCAGCAGTTACCCCTTAGCGGGGGGCCTGAACACCGGGGAGCTGTTTTTT.

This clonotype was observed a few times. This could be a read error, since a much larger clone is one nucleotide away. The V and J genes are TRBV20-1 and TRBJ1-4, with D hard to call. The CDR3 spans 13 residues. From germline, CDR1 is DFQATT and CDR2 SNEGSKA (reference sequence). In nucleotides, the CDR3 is TGCAGTGCTAGAGTAGCCCTTAATGAAAAACGGTTTTTT. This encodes CSARVALNEKRFF.

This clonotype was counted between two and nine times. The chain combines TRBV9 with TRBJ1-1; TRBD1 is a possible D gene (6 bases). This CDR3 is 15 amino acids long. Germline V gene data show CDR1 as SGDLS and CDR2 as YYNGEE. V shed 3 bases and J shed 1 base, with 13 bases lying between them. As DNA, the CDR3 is TGTGCCAGCAGCGGGTCTCGGGGGGCGAACACTGAAGCTTTCTTT. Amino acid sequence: CASSGSRGANTEAFF. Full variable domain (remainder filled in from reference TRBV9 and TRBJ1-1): DSGVTQTPKHLITATGQRVTLRCSPRSGDLSVYWYQQSLDQGLQFLIQYYNGEERAKGNILERFSAQQFPDLHSELNLSSLELGDSALYFCASSGSRGANTEAFFGQGTRLTVV.

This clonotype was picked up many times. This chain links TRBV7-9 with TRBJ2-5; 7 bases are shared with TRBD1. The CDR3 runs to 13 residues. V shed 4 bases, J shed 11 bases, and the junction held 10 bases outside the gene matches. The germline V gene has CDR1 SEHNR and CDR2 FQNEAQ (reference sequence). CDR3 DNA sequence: TGTGCCAGCAGCTCCCGGAGAACAGGGGAGCAGTACTTC. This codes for CASSSRRTGEQYF.

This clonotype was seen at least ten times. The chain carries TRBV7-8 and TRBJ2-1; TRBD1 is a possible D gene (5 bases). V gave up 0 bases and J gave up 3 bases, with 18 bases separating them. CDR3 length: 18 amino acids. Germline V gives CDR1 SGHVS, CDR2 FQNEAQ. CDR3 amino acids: CASSLAYDSFADYNEQFF. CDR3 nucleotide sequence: TGTGCCAGCAGCTTAGCCTATGACAGCTTCGCGGACTACAATGAGCAGTTCTTC.

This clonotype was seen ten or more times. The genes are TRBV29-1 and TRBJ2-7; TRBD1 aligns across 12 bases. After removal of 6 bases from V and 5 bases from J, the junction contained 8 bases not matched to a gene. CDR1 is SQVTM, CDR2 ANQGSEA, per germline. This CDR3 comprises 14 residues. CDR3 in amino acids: CSVGTGGARNEQYF. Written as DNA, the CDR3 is TGCAGCGTAGGGACAGGGGGCGCGAGGAACGAGCAGTACTTC.

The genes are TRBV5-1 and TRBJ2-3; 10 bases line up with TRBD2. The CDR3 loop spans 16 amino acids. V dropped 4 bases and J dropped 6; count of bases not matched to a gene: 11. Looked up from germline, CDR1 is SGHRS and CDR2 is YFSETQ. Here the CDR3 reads CASSRCLAGAGDTQYF. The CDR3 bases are TGCGCCAGCAGCCGCTGTCTAGCGGGGGCAGGGGATACGCAGTATTTT.

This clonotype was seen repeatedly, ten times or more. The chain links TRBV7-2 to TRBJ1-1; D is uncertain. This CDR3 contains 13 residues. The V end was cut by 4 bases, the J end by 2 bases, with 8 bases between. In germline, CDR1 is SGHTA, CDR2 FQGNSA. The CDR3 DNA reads TGTGCCAGCAGCTCACAACGAAACACTGAAGCTTTCTTT. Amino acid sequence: CASSSQRNTEAFF.

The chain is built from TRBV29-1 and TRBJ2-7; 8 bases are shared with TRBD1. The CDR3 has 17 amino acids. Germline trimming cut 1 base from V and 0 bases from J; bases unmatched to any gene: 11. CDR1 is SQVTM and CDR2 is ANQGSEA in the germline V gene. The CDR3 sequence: CSVEGGLAGGPSYEQYF. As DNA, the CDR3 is TGCAGCGTTGAAGGTGGGCTTGCAGGGGGCCCCTCCTACGAGCAGTACTTC.

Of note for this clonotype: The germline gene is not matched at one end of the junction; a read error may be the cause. The CDR3: CASGPLAGNYSEQFF. The CDR3 DNA reads as TGTGCCAGCGGCCCACTAGCGGGGAACTACAGTGAGCAGTTCTTC. The chain uses TRBV6-6 and TRBJ2-1, with 10 bases fitting TRBD2. The CDR3 covers 15 residues. Germline V gene data show CDR1 as MNHNY and CDR2 as SVGAGI (reference sequence).

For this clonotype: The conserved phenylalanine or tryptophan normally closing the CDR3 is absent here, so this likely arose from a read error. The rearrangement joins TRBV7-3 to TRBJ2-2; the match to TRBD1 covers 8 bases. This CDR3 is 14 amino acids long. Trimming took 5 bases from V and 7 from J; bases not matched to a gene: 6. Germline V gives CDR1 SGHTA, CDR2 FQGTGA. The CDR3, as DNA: TGTGCCAGCAGCCCACAGGGGGGCCACGGGGAGCTGTTTGTT. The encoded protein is CASSPQGGHGELFV.

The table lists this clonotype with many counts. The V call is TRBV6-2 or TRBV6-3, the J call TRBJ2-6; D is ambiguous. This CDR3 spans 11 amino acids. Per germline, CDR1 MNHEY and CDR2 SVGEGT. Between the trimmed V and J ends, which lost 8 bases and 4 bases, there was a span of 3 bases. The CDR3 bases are TGTGCCAGCTGGGGGGCCAACGTCCTGACTTTC. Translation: CASWGANVLTF.